The T cell receptor (beta chain) described here comes from a study of radiotherapy plus CTLA-4 blockade in lung cancer. The table came from immunoSEQ multiplex PCR; TCRdb's copy has only in-frame clones and leaves some out. The table has fewer than 90,000 clones, less than 90% seen once. The CDR3 is made up of 15 amino acids. CDR1 and CDR2 (germline): SGHTA, FQGNSA. With 1 base removed from V and 4 bases from J, the gap between germline ends came to 11 bases. The receptor was derived from a human donor with non-small cell lung cancer who had stable disease on radiotherapy plus ipilimumab. The chain carries TRBV7-2 and TRBJ1-5, with D possibly TRBD1 on 6 matching bases. Specimen: peripheral blood, collected from a patient treated with radiotherapy plus ipilimumab. The CDR3 loop reads CASSLGRTANQPQHF. CDR3 in DNA: TGTGCCAGCAGCTTAGGGAGGACAGCTAATCAGCCCCAGCATTTT. The full variable domain, in which reference TRBV7-2 and TRBJ1-5 provide the parts outside the CDR3, is GAGVSQSPSNKVTEKGKDVELRCDPISGHTALYWYRQSLGQGLEFLIYFQGNSAPDKSGLPSDRFSAERTGGSVSTLTIQRTQQEDSAVYLCASSLGRTANQPQHFGDGTRLSIL.